These 23 T cell receptor beta chains came from one sample sequenced in a study of CD4 T cell repertoires and nickel. MiXCR, applied by TCRdb to the RT-PCR reads, yields one record per CDR3 protein. The sample has 400 to 600 distinct CDR3 sequences, roughly 73% seen once. The sequenced sample was CD4+ T cells from blood, not recorded whether cultured. The source of these receptors is a human donor in a nickel allergy study, with or without nickel allergy (not recorded which). It is not recorded whether this sample comes from one donor or several.

CDR3 protein: CASSFEGRGRNTEAFF. CDR3 bases: TGCGCCAGCAGCTTTGAGGGCCGGGGTAGGAACACTGAAGCTTTCTTT. The gene calls are TRBV5-1 and TRBJ1-1; D ambiguous. With 2 bases removed from V and 1 base from J, the gap between germline ends came to 15 bases. The CDR3 sequence is 16 residues long. Germline V gene data show CDR1 as SGHRS and CDR2 as YFSETQ.

The rearrangement links TRBV24-1 to TRBJ2-6, with D possibly TRBD1 on 7 matching bases. The CDR3 is 19 amino acids. The V gene lost 4 bases and the J gene lost 0 bases, with 18 bases spanning the gap. Germline CDR1 reads KGHDR; CDR2 reads SFDVKD. The chain's CDR3 is CATSDNPQGGPSGANVLTF. The CDR3 DNA reads as TGTGCCACCAGTGACAACCCTCAGGGGGGTCCCTCTGGGGCCAACGTCCTGACTTTC.

The chain links TRBV5-1 to TRBJ2-3, with 10 bases matching TRBD2. CDR1 SGHRS and CDR2 YFSETQ come from the germline V gene. The CDR3 extends over 16 amino acids. J lost 0 bases, V lost 4 bases, and 5 bases had no gene match. CDR3 sequence (DNA): TGCGCCAGCAGCCGGACTAGCGGAGGAAGCACAGATACGCAGTATTTT. Its translation is CASSRTSGGSTDTQYF.

This chain joins TRBV12-3 or TRBV12-4 and TRBJ1-6, with D unclear. CDR3 length: 11 residues. The ends were cut back, 1 base at V and 13 bases at J, with 5 bases in the middle. The CDR3 is CASSLGPPLHF. In DNA form, the CDR3 reads TGTGCCAGCAGTTTAGGTCCCCCCCTCCACTTT.

The chain links TRBV24-1 to TRBJ2-3; D may match TRBD1 or TRBD2 (5 bases each). The CDR3 is 15 amino acids. CDR1 KGHDR and CDR2 SFDVKD come from the germline V gene. Trimming pared 4 bases from V and 3 bases from J, leaving 13 bases between. In DNA, the CDR3 is TGTGCCACCAGTGACCCGGGGCGCGGGACAGATACGCAGTATTTT. It yields the protein CATSDPGRGTDTQYF.

This chain uses TRBV5-1 with TRBJ2-3, with 10 bases fitting TRBD2. This CDR3 is 16 amino acids long. V gave up 2 bases and J gave up 3 bases; unmatched junction bases: 6. CDR1 and CDR2 from the germline V gene are SGHRS and YFSETQ. CDR3 amino acids: CASSFSSGSRTDTQYF. Here the CDR3 DNA reads TGCGCCAGCAGCTTCTCTAGCGGGAGTAGGACAGATACGCAGTATTTT.

The chain links TRBV20-1 to TRBJ2-7; D not resolved. Germline assignment: CDR1 DFQATT and CDR2 SNEGSKA (reference sequence). The V end lost 7 bases, the J end lost 1 base, and 14 bases lay between the germline ends. This CDR3 spans 13 amino acids. CDR3 sequence: CSVVGQISYEQYF. CDR3 nucleotides: TGCAGTGTGGTGGGCCAGATTTCCTACGAGCAGTACTTC.

This chain connects TRBV18 to TRBJ1-1; D is perhaps TRBD1 (5 bases). V dropped 6 bases and J dropped 4 bases, with 12 bases sitting between them. The CDR3 contains 13 residues. Germline V gives CDR1 KGHSH, CDR2 LQKENI. CDR3 DNA sequence: TGTGCCAGCTCTCCCCAGGGTATCACTGAAGCTTTCTTT. It yields the protein CASSPQGITEAFF.

This chain joins TRBV28 and TRBJ2-7; D not certain. CDR1 is MDHEN and CDR2 is SYDVKM in the germline V gene. The CDR3 covers 15 residues. Trimming pared 3 bases from V and 2 bases from J, leaving 14 bases between. The CDR3 DNA reads as TGTGCCAGCAGTTTGGACGCCGGGCGGACCTACGAGCAGTACTTC. Amino acid sequence: CASSLDAGRTYEQYF.

The rearrangement links TRBV7-3 to TRBJ2-3; 7 bases are a match to TRBD2. Per the germline V gene, CDR1 is SGHTA and CDR2 is FQGTGA. The CDR3 has 14 amino acids. V trimming: 2 bases; J trimming: 2 bases; junction bases outside the gene matches: 1. This CDR3 is CASSLGLDTDTQYF. The CDR3 DNA reads TGTGCCAGCAGCTTAGGACTAGACACAGATACGCAGTATTTT.

The chain has TRBV28 and TRBJ2-7, with 7 bases aligning to TRBD1. This CDR3 contains 13 residues. Germline CDR1 reads MDHEN; CDR2 reads SYDVKM. V trimming: 5 bases; J trimming: 9 bases; junction bases outside the gene matches: 10. CDR3: CASSPPPRDRQYF. CDR3 DNA sequence: TGTGCCAGCAGTCCCCCCCCCAGGGACAGGCAGTACTTC. Drawing the rest from reference TRBV28 and TRBJ2-7, the complete variable domain is DVKVTQSSRYLVKRTGEKVFLECVQDMDHENMFWYRQDPGLGLRLIYFSYDVKMKEKGDIPEGYSVSREKKERFSLILESASTNQTSMYLCASSPPPRDRQYFGPGTRLTVT.

V is TRBV5-4 and J is TRBJ2-5; no clear D. CDR3 length: 14 residues. Germline V gene lookup returns CDR1 SGHNT and CDR2 YYREEE (reference sequence). V dropped 0 bases and J dropped 6 bases, with 12 bases sitting between them. CDR3 sequence (DNA): TGTGCCAGCAGCTTGGATCAGGCTCACCAGACCCAGTACTTC. The encoded protein is CASSLDQAHQTQYF.

The rearrangement uses TRBV19 and TRBJ2-7; D is ambiguous. V was cut by 5 bases and J by 0 bases, with 14 bases left in between. Germline CDR1 is LNHDA and CDR2 is SQIVND (reference sequence). This CDR3 comprises 15 residues. In DNA, the CDR3 is TGTGCCAGTAGTCTTCATAGACTCGGCTCCTACGAGCAGTACTTC. This codes for CASSLHRLGSYEQYF.

DNA of the CDR3: TGCGCCAGCAGCTCTCAGGGGGCGGGCTATGGCTACACCTTC. Translated: CASSSQGAGYGYTF. The rearrangement joins TRBV5-1 to TRBJ1-2; TRBD1 aligns across 8 bases. Germline-derived CDR1 and CDR2 are SGHRS and YFSETQ. This CDR3 is built from 14 residues. J gave up 4 bases and V 3 bases, and 5 bases lay outside the gene matches.

V and J are TRBV10-3 and TRBJ1-6; 10 nucleotides align to TRBD1. Germline values: CDR1 ENHRY, CDR2 SYGVKD. Germline trimming cut 0 bases from V and 7 bases from J; bases unmatched to any gene: 0. The length of the CDR3 is 15 residues. The CDR3 coding sequence is TGTGCCATCAGTGAGTCGGGACAGGGGAATTCACCCCTCCACTTT. Translated: CAISESGQGNSPLHF.

The chain employs TRBV29-1 and TRBJ2-5; D is perhaps TRBD1 or TRBD2 (5 bases each). The CDR3 is 13 amino acids. The germline gives CDR1 SQVTM, CDR2 ANQGSEA. V lost 4 bases, J lost 4 bases, and 13 bases lay in between. CDR3 sequence: CSVAQGAGETQYF. As DNA, the CDR3 is TGCAGCGTTGCCCAAGGGGCGGGAGAGACCCAGTACTTC.

The table lists this clonotype with a few counts. The gene calls are TRBV11-1 and TRBJ2-7; the match to TRBD2 covers 7 bases. CDR1 is SGHAT, CDR2 FQDESV, per germline (reference sequence). The CDR3 sequence is 15 residues long. V gave up 3 bases and J gave up 2 bases; unmatched junction bases: 7. CDR3 nucleotides: TGTGCCAGCAGCTTCGGGGGAGGGATAACCTACGAGCAGTACTTC. Residues: CASSFGGGITYEQYF.

This clonotype was recorded a few times. The V and J genes are TRBV21-1 and TRBJ2-7; TRBD1 is the table's D call, not checked against the DNA. TRBV21-1 is assigned pseudogene status. The length of the CDR3 is 9 residues. The chain's CDR3 is CARTGEQYF. The CDR3 region has the DNA TGTGCCCGAACAGGCGAGCAGTACTTC.

Here the CDR3 reads CASSFRDTGELFF. The CDR3 bases are TGTGCCAGCAGCTTCCGGGACACCGGGGAGCTGTTTTTT. The rearrangement links TRBV5-4 to TRBJ2-2; D not certain. Trimming left V 2 bases short and J 3 bases short, with 5 bases between. The CDR3 totals 13 residues. In germline, CDR1 is SGHNT, CDR2 YYREEE (reference sequence).

This clonotype has more than one count but fewer than ten. The chain combines TRBV7-2 with TRBJ2-3; tentatively, D is TRBD2 (6 bases). Germline values: CDR1 SGHTA, CDR2 FQGNSA. Trimming shortened V by 6 bases and J by 2 bases, and 9 bases separated the two germline ends. The CDR3 runs 13 residues. This CDR3 reads CASRRETTDTQYF. In DNA, the CDR3 is TGTGCCAGCAGGCGGGAAACCACAGATACGCAGTATTTT.

This clonotype was seen only a few times. This rearrangement joins TRBV10-3 to TRBJ1-1; D perhaps matches TRBD1 (6 bases). Germline CDR1 reads ENHRY; CDR2 reads SYGVKD. The CDR3 is 12 residues long. With 9 bases removed from V and 8 bases from J, the gap between germline ends came to 16 bases. CDR3 nucleotides: TGTGCCATTTGCCGTGGGGGGGCCGAAGCTTTCTTT. Amino acids: CAICRGGAEAFF.

The V and J genes are TRBV18 and TRBJ2-2; D possibly corresponds to TRBD1 (6 bases). The CDR3 runs to 16 residues. Trimming cost V 0 bases and J 5 bases, with 13 bases left between them. Germline CDR1 and CDR2: KGHSH and LQKENI. DNA of the CDR3: TGTGCCAGCTCACCACCGGGGGCCGAAGGGACCGGGGAGCTGTTTTTT. Encoded protein: CASSPPGAEGTGELFF. Looking up the rest from reference TRBV18 and TRBJ2-2 gives the full variable domain: NAGVMQNPRHLVRRRGQEARLRCSPMKGHSHVYWYRQLPEEGLKFMVYLQKENIIDESGMPKERFSAEFPKEGPSILRIQQVVRGDSAAYFCASSPPGAEGTGELFFGEGSRLTVL.

The chain has TRBV6-5 and TRBJ2-1, with D possibly being TRBD2 (6 bases). Trimming removed 0 bases from V and 2 bases from J, with 11 bases in between. CDR3 length equals 16 residues. Germline V lookup: CDR1 MNHEY, CDR2 SVGAGI. CDR3: CASSYSGSGPYNEQFF. CDR3 sequence (DNA): TGTGCCAGCAGTTACTCGGGTAGCGGACCCTACAATGAGCAGTTCTTC.